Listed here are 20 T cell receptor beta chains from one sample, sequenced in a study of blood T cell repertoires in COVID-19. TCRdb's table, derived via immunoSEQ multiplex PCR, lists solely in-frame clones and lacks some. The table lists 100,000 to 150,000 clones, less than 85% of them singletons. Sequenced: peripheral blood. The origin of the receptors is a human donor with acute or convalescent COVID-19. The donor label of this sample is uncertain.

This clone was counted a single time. The CDR3 here is CASSSRTGLNTEAFF. CDR3 DNA: TGTGCCAGCAGTTCCCGGACAGGGCTGAACACTGAAGCTTTCTTT. This chain uses TRBV28 with TRBJ1-1; 8 bases map to TRBD1. The CDR3 runs 15 residues. Germline loops: CDR1 MDHEN, CDR2 SYDVKM. Trimming cost V 4 bases and J 0 bases; bases outside gene matches: 4. Variable domain in full (rest from reference TRBV28 and TRBJ1-1): DVKVTQSSRYLVKRTGEKVFLECVQDMDHENMFWYRQDPGLGLRLIYFSYDVKMKEKGDIPEGYSVSREKKERFSLILESASTNQTSMYLCASSSRTGLNTEAFFGQGTRLTVV.

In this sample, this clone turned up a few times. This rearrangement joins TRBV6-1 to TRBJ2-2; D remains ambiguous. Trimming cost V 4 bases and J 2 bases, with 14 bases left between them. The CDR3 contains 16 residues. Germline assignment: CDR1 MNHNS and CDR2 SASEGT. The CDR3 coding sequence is TGTGCCAGCAGTGTTGACTGGTCCGGAAACACCGGGGAGCTGTTTTTT. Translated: CASSVDWSGNTGELFF.

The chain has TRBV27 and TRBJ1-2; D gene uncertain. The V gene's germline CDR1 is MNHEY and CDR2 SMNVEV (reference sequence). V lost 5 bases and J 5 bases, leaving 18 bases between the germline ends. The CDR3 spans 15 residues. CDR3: CASSPLWQRGYGYTF. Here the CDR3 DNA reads TGTGCCAGCAGTCCACTCTGGCAGCGGGGATATGGCTACACCTTC.

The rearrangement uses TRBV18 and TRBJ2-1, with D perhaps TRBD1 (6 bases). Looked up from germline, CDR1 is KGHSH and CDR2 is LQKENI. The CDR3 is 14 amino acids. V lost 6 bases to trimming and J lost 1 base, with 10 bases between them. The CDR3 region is CASSRDMSYNEQFF. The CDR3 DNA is TGTGCCAGCTCCCGGGACATGTCCTACAATGAGCAGTTCTTC.

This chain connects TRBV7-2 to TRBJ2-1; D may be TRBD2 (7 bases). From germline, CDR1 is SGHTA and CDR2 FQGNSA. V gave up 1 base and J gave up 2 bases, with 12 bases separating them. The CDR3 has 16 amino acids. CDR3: CASSLEGGNAYNEQFF. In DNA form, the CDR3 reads TGTGCCAGCAGCTTAGAGGGGGGGAACGCCTACAATGAGCAGTTCTTC. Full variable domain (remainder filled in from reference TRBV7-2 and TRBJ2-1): GAGVSQSPSNKVTEKGKDVELRCDPISGHTALYWYRQSLGQGLEFLIYFQGNSAPDKSGLPSDRFSAERTGGSVSTLTIQRTQQEDSAVYLCASSLEGGNAYNEQFFGPGTRLTVL.

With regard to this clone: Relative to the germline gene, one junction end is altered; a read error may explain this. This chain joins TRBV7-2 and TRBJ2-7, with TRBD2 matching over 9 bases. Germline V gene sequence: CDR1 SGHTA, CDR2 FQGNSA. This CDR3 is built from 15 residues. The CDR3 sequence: CASSSSGTSSHEQYF. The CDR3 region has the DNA TGTGCCAGCAGCTCCTCCGGGACTAGCTCCCACGAGCAGTACTTC.

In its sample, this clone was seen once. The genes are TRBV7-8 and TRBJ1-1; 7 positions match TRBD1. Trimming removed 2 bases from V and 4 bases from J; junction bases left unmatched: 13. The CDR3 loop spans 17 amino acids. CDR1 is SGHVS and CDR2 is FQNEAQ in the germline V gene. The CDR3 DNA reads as TGTGCCAGCAGCTTAATAGGGAGAGGGGGCGCGGGCACTGAAGCTTTCTTT. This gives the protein CASSLIGRGGAGTEAFF.

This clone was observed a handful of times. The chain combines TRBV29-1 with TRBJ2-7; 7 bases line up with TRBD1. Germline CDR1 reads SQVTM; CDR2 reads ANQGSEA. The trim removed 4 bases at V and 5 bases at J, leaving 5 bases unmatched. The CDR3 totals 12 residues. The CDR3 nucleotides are TGCAGCGTTGGGCCGACAGGGAACGAGCAGTACTTC. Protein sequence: CSVGPTGNEQYF.

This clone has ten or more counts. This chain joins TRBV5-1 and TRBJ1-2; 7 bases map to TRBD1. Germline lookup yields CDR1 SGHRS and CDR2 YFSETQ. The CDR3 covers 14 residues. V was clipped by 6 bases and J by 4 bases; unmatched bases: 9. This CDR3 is CASTDNRGPYGYTF. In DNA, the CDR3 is TGCGCCAGCACCGACAACAGGGGCCCCTATGGCTACACCTTC.

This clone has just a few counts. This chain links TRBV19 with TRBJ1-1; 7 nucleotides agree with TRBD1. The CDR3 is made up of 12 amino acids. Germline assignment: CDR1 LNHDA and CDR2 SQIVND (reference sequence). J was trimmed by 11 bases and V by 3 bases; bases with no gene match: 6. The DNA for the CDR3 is TGTGCCAGTAGTATTAATGACAGGGCGGCTTTCTTT. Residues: CASSINDRAAFF.

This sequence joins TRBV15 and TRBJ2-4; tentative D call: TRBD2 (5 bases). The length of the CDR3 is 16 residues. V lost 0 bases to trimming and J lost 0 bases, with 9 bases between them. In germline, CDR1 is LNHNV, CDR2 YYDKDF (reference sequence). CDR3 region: CATSRETGLAKNIQYF. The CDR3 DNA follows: TGTGCCACCAGCAGAGAAACTGGACTAGCCAAAAACATTCAGTACTTC.

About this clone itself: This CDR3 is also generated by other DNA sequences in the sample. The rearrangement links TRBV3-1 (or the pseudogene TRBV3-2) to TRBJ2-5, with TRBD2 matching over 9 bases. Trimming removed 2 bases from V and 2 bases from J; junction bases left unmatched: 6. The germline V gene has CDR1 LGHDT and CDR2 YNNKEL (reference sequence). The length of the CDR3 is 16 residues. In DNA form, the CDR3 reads TGTGCCAGCAGCCAACGGGGCGGGGGGGGTCAAGAGACCCAGTACTTC. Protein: CASSQRGGGGQETQYF.

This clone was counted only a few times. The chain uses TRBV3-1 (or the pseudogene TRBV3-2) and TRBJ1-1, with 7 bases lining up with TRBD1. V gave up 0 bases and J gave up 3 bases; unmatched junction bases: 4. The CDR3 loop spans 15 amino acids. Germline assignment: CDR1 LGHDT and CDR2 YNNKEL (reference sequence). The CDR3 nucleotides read TGTGCCAGCAGCCAAGATCCAGGGGGTGACACTGAAGCTTTCTTT. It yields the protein CASSQDPGGDTEAFF.

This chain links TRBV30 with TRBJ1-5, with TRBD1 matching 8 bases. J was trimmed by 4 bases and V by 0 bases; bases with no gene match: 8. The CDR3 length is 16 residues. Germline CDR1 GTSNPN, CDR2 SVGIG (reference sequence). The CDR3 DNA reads TGTGCCTGGAGTGTACACAGGGACAGGATAAATCAGCCCCAGCATTTT. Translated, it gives CAWSVHRDRINQPQHF.

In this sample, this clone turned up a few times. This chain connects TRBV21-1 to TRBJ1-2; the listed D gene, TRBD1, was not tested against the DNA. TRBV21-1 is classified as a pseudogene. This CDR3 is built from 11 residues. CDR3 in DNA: TGTGCCAGCAGCAGCAGGGGCGGCTACACCTTC. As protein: CASSSRGGYTF.

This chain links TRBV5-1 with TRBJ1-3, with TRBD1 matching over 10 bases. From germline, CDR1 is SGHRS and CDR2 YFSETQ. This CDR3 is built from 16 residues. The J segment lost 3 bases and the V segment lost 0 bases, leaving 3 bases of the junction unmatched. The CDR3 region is CASSLGQGANGNTIYF. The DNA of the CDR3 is TGCGCCAGCAGCTTGGGACAGGGGGCGAATGGAAACACCATATATTTT.

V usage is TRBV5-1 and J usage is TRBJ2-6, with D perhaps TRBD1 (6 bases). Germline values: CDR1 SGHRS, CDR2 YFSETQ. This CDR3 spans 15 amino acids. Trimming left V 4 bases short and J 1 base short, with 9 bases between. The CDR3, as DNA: TGCGCCAGCAGCACACAGGGTTCTGGGGCCAACGTCCTGACTTTC. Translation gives CASSTQGSGANVLTF.

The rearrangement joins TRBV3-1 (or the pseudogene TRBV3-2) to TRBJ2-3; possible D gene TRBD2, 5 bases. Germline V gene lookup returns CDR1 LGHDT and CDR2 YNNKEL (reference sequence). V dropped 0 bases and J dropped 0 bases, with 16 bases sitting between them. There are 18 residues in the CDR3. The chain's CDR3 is CASSQDISLAVSTDTQYF. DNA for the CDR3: TGTGCCAGCAGCCAAGATATCTCCCTAGCCGTCAGCACAGATACGCAGTATTTT.

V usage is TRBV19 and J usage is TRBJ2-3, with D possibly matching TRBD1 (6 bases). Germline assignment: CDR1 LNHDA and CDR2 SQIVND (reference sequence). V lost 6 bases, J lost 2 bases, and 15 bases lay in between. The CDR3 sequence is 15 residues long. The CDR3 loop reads CASSALRDITDTQYF. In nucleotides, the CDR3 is TGTGCCAGTAGCGCTCTCCGGGACATCACAGATACGCAGTATTTT.

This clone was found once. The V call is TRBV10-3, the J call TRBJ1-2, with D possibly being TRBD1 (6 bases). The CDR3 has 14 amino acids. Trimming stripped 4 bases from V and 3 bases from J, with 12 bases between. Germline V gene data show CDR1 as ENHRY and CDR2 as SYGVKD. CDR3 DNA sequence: TGTGCCATCAGTGGCGGACAGACTCACTATGGCTACACCTTC. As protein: CAISGGQTHYGYTF.